This TCR beta chain was observed in a study of blood T cell repertoires in COVID-19. On the study more broadly: There were acute and convalescent COVID-19 samples, and they came from the United States, Italy and Spain. T cells, B-cell-depleted T cells, or PBMCs supplied cDNA or gDNA.

In the authors' workflow: Reference gene primer amplification in the assay estimated nucleated cell counts. The method was immunoSEQ multiplex PCR; TCRdb's version includes in-frame clones alone and lacks a portion of them. V, J and clone size are those of that table, while D and trimming were read from the DNA. Found here are under 35,000 clones, 83% of them singletons; the top ten hold approximately 24%. CDR1 is SQVTM and CDR2 is ANQGSEA in the germline V gene. The CDR3 loop spans 13 amino acids. V dropped 7 bases and J dropped 7 bases, with 19 bases sitting between them. Source material: peripheral blood. This receptor was identified in a man in his 70s with active COVID-19. This chain joins TRBV29-1 and TRBJ1-2; no firm D call. This CDR3 reads CSATAAQTSGYTF. CDR3 nucleotide sequence: TGCAGCGCAACAGCGGCCCAAACGAGTGGCTACACCTTC.